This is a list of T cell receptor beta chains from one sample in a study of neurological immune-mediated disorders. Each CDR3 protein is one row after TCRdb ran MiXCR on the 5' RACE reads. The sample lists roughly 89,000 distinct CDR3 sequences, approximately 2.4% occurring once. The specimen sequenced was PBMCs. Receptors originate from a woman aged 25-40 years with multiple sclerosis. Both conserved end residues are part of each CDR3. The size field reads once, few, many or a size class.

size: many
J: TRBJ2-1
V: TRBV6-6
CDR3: CASTELAGTGNEQFF

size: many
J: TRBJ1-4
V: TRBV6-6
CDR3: CASGRFNEKLFF

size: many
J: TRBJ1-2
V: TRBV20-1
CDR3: CSARQGAVGYTF

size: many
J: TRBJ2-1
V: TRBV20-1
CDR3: CSAPLSSGSGEQFF

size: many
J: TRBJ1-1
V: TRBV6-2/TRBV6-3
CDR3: CASRGGTNTEAFF

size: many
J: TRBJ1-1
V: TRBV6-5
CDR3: CASSGTDTMNTEAFF

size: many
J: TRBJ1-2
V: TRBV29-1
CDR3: CSAGGLGYGYTF

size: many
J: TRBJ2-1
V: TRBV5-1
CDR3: CASSPPAREMEQFF

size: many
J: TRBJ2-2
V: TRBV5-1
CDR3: CASSWGRRDTGELFF

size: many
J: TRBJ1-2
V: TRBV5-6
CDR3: CASSPGQGSGTGYTF

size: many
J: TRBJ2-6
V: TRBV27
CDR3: CASSFDGANVLTF

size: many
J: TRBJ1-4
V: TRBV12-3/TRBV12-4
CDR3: CASSRLLGEKLFF

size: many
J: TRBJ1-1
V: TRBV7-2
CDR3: CASSFLGVEAFF

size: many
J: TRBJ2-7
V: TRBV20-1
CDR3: CSATTSGYEQYF

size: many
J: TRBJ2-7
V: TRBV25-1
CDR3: CASSEIVEQYF

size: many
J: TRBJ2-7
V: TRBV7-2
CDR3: CASSLLGVGEQYF